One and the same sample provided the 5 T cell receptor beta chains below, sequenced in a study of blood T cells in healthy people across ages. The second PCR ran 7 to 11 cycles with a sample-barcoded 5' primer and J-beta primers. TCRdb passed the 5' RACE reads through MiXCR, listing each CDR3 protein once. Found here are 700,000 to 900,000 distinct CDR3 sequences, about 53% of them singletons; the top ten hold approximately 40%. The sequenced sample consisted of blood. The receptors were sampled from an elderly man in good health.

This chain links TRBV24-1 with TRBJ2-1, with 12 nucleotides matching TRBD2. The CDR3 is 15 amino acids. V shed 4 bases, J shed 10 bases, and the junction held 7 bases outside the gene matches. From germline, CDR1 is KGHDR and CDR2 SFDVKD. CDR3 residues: CATSEATSGSREQFF. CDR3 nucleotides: TGTGCCACCAGTGAAGCGACTAGCGGGAGCAGAGAGCAGTTCTTC.

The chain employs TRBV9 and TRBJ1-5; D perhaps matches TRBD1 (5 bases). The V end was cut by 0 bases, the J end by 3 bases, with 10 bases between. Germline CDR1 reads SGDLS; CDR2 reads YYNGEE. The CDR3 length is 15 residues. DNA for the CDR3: TGTGCCAGCAGCGTAGATGGGGGATACAATCAGCCCCAGCATTTT. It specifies CASSVDGGYNQPQHF.

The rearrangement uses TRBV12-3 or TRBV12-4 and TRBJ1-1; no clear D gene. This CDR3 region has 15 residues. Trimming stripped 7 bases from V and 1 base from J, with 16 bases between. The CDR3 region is CASTPRGRGNTEAFF. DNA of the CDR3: TGTGCCAGCACCCCAAGAGGCCGGGGGAACACTGAAGCTTTCTTT.

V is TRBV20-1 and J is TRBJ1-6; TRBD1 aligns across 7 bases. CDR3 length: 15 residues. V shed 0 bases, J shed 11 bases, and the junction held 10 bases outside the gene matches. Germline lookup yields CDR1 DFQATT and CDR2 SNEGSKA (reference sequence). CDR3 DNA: TGCAGTGCTAGAGAAGGGGGCAGTCTCCGAGCACCCCTCCACTTT. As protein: CSAREGGSLRAPLHF.

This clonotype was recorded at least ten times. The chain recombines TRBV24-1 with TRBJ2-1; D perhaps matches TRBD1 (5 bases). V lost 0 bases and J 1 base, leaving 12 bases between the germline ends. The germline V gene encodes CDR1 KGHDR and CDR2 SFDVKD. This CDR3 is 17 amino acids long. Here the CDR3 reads CATSDLAGLGSYNEQFF. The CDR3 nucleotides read TGTGCCACCAGTGATTTGGCAGGGCTGGGGTCCTACAATGAGCAGTTCTTC.